This T cell receptor (beta chain) was documented in a study of cytomegalovirus exposure and HLA in healthy donors. Study-level background: From HLA-typed donors, an early data release held 70 million to 95 million unique TCRs.

A note on this clone: Its target is unknown.

The CDR3 runs 15 residues. Looked up from germline, CDR1 is SGDLS and CDR2 is YYNGEE. V was clipped by 3 bases and J by 4 bases; unmatched bases: 6. Researchers ran the PCR with 60 Vbeta and 13 Jbeta primers. Sequencing used immunoSEQ multiplex PCR; TCRdb keeps in-frame clones, though not all of them. The table shows around 130,000 clones, with 75% to 80% occurring only once. Study-wide results and limits: Sequencing had likely introduced a cluster of highly shared sequence variants as an artifact. As a later analysis revealed, the rate of TCR association differed by HLA locus, with DRB1 most and HLA-C fewest.

The TCR sequence derives from a woman between 55 and 75 years old in good health and CMV-seronegative. The sample consisted of PBMCs. The chain carries TRBV9 and TRBJ2-1; 8 bases line up with TRBD1. CDR3 in amino acids: CASSGRDRSYNEQFF. In DNA form, the CDR3 reads TGTGCCAGCAGCGGCCGGGACAGGAGTTACAATGAGCAGTTCTTC.